The 9 T cell receptor beta chains in this list originate from one sample, sequenced in a study of cytotoxic CD8 clonotypes in ibrutinib-treated CLL. Some clones are missing from TCRdb's copy, which holds only in-frame ones; the method was immunoSEQ multiplex PCR. The table includes about 49,000 clones, roughly 76% detected once. Here the sequenced sample was PBMCs, taken after 12 months of ibrutinib treatment. These TCRs come from a human donor with chronic lymphocytic leukemia.

The CDR3 bases are TGTGCCAGCAGCTTAGGGAGACAGGGGACCATGAACACTGAAGCTTTCTTT. Translation gives CASSLGRQGTMNTEAFF. The chain couples TRBV7-6 to TRBJ1-1; 8 bases match TRBD1. Germline CDR1 reads SGHVS; CDR2 reads FNYEAQ. This CDR3 spans 17 amino acids. V gave up 1 base and J gave up 0 bases; unmatched junction bases: 7. Together with reference TRBV7-6 and TRBJ1-1, the CDR3 gives the full variable domain: GAGVSQSPRYKVTKRGQDVALRCDPISGHVSLYWYRQALGQGPEFLTYFNYEAQQDKSGLPNDRFSAERPEGSISTLTIQRTEQRDSAMYRCASSLGRQGTMNTEAFFGQGTRLTVV.

This clone was observed a single time. The chain uses TRBV5-6 and TRBJ1-6; 7 bases line up with TRBD1. With V trimmed by 3 bases and J by 10 bases, 4 bases remained unmatched. Germline values: CDR1 SGHDT, CDR2 YYEEEE. CDR3 length equals 13 residues. The CDR3, as DNA: TGTGCCAGCAGCTCCGACAGGGACTCACCCCTCCACTTT. As protein: CASSSDRDSPLHF. The whole variable domain, remainder taken from reference TRBV5-6 and TRBJ1-6, is DAGVTQSPTHLIKTRGQQVTLRCSPKSGHDTVSWYQQALGQGPQFIFQYYEEEERQRGNFPDRFSGHQFPNYSSELNVNALLLGDSALYLCASSSDRDSPLHFGNGTRLTVT.

The rearrangement uses TRBV28 and TRBJ1-1; unclear D gene. The CDR3 is made up of 14 amino acids. Between the trimmed V and J ends, which lost 1 base and 3 bases, there was a span of 9 bases. CDR1 is MDHEN, CDR2 SYDVKM, per germline. The CDR3 region has the DNA TGTGCCAGCAGTTTATTGGAGGGATACACTGAAGCTTTCTTT. Encoded protein: CASSLLEGYTEAFF.

V is TRBV7-2 and J is TRBJ2-7; 8 bases match TRBD1. The CDR3 is 16 residues long. V lost 1 base to trimming and J lost 5 bases; unmatched junction nucleotides: 10. Germline CDR1 and CDR2: SGHTA and FQGNSA. CDR3 DNA: TGTGCCAGCAGCTTAGGCGCAGGGGGCATATTTCACGAGCAGTACTTC. This encodes CASSLGAGGIFHEQYF.

This clone was observed a handful of times. The chain links TRBV28 to TRBJ2-5; D is undetermined. The CDR3 sequence is 11 residues long. Germline CDR1 MDHEN, CDR2 SYDVKM. V gave up 2 bases and J gave up 4 bases, with 2 bases separating them. The CDR3: CASSLVETQYF. CDR3 in DNA: TGTGCCAGCAGTTTAGTAGAGACCCAGTACTTC.

This chain links TRBV5-1 with TRBJ2-1; maybe TRBD2 (5 bases). The germline V gene has CDR1 SGHRS and CDR2 YFSETQ. The ends were cut back, 4 bases at V and 9 bases at J, with 17 bases in the middle. The CDR3 is 14 amino acids. The CDR3 region has the DNA TGCGCCAGCAGCCTAACTAACGAGGGAATTGAGCAGTTCTTC. Translation: CASSLTNEGIEQFF.

This clone came up once. The chain carries TRBV7-8 and TRBJ2-7, with 9 bases fitting TRBD1. Trimming removed 4 bases from V and 3 bases from J; junction bases left unmatched: 7. From germline, CDR1 is SGHVS and CDR2 FQNEAQ. CDR3 length: 15 amino acids. CDR3 coding DNA: TGTGCCAGCAGCTACCTGGGACAGGGTGGCTACGAGCAGTACTTC. Protein sequence: CASSYLGQGGYEQYF.

V usage is TRBV29-1 and J usage is TRBJ2-3; D gene ambiguous. Trimming removed 6 bases from V and 0 bases from J, with 10 bases in between. The germline CDR1 and CDR2 sequences are SQVTM and ANQGSEA. This CDR3 has 13 residues. This chain's CDR3 is CSVGVGSTDTQYF. CDR3 sequence (DNA): TGCAGCGTGGGCGTGGGGAGCACAGATACGCAGTATTTT.

The J gene is TRBJ2-1, the V gene TRBV27; 7 bases align to TRBD1. This CDR3 has 16 residues. V was clipped by 1 base and J by 5 bases; unmatched bases: 8. Germline-derived CDR1 and CDR2 are MNHEY and SMNVEV (reference sequence). CDR3 amino acids: CASSLLPTGLNNEQFF. The CDR3 DNA reads TGTGCCAGCAGTTTATTGCCGACAGGGTTAAACAATGAGCAGTTCTTC.